The clone carrying this T cell receptor (beta chain) came up a few times. The antigen remains unidentified. The sample belongs to a study of T-cell memory formation after mild COVID-19. Study overall: Largely donor-specific sequence clusters came from two donors.

The length of the CDR3 is 15 residues. CDR1 is SGHVS and CDR2 is FNYEAQ in the germline V gene. Losses at the gene ends were 4 bases for V and 3 bases for J; bases not matched to a gene: 6. With constant-segment primers, 5'RACE yielded cDNA libraries of TCR alpha and TCR beta that carried sample barcodes and UMIs. TCRdb itself ran the 5' RACE reads through MiXCR, one entry per CDR3 protein. In the table there are 350,000 to 500,000 distinct CDR3 sequences, more than 20% of which are singletons. Overall study results and limits: Some SARS-CoV-2-responding clones were already detected in memory before infection. There was a balanced CD4/CD8 profile in clones contracting day 15 to 85, and later expanders leaned CD4+.

The source of this sequence is an adult woman who had mild COVID-19 (a few samples of this study predate the infection). Cell type and time point are not known. The specimen sequenced was PBMCs or a T cell subset sorted from them (not recorded which). V and J are TRBV7-6 and TRBJ2-1; TRBD1 aligns across 7 bases. CDR3 in DNA: TGTGCCAGCAGCTCAGCCGGGACAGACTACAATGAGCAGTTCTTC. Its protein is CASSSAGTDYNEQFF.